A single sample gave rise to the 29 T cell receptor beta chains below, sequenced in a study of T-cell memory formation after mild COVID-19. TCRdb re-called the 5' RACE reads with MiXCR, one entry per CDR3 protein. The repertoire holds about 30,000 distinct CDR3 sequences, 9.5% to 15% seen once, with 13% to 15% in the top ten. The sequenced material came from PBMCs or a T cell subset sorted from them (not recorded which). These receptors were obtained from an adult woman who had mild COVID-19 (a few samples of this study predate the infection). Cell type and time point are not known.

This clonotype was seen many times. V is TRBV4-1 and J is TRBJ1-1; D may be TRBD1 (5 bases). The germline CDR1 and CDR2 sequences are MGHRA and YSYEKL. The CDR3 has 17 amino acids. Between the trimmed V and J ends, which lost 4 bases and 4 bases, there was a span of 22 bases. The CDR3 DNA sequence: TGCGCCAGCAGCCCTCAATGGGGTGACAGAAGGGGCACTGAAGCTTTCTTT. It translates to CASSPQWGDRRGTEAFF.

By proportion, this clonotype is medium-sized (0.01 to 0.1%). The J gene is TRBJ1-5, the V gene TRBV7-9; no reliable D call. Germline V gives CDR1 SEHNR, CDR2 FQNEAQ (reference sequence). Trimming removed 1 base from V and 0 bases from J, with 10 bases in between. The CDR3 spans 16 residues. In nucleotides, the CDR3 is TGTGCCAGCAGCTTAGAAGGCACGTATAGCAATCAGCCCCAGCATTTT. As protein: CASSLEGTYSNQPQHF. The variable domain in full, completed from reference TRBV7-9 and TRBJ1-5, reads DTGVSQNPRHKITKRGQNVTFRCDPISEHNRLYWYRQTLGQGPEFLTYFQNEAQLEKSRLLSDRFSAERPKGSFSTLEIQRTEQGDSAMYLCASSLEGTYSNQPQHFGDGTRLSIL.

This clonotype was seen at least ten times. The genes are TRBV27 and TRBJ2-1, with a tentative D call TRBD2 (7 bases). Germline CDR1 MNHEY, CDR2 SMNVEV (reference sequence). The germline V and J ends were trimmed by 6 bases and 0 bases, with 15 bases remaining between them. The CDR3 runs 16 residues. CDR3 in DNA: TGTGCCAGCAGCTACAGGGAGCGGGGCTCCTACAATGAGCAGTTCTTC. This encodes CASSYRERGSYNEQFF.

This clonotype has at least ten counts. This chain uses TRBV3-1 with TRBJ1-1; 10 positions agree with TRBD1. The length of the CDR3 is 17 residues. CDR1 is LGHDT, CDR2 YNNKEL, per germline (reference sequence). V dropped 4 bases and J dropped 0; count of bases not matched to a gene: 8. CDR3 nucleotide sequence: TGTGCCAGCAGCCCACGACAGGGGGCACGCATGAACACTGAAGCTTTCTTT. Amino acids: CASSPRQGARMNTEAFF.

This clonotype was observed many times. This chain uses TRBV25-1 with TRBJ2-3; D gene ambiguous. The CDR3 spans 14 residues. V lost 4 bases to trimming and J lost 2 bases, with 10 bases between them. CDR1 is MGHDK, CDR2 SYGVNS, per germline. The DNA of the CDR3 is TGTGCCAGCAGTGTTAGCCAGTACACAGATACGCAGTATTTT. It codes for CASSVSQYTDTQYF.

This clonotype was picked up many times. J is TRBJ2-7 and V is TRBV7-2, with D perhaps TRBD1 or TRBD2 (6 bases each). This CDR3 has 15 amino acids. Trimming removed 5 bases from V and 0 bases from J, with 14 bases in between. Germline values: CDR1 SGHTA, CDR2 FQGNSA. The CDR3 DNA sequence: TGTGCCAGCAGCCCCGGGGGCTTACTCTCCTACGAGCAGTACTTC. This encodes CASSPGGLLSYEQYF.

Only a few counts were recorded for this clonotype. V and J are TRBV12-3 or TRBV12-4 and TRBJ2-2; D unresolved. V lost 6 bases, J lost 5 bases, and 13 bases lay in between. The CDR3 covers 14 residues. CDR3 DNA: TGTGCCAGCAGCCCTTCCGCTCCGACCGGGGAGCTGTTTTTT. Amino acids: CASSPSAPTGELFF.

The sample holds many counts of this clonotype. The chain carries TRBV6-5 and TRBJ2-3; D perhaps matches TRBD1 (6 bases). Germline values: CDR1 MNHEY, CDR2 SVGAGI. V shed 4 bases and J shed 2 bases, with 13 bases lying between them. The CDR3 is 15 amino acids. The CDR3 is CASSSRNRATDTQYF. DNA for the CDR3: TGTGCCAGCAGTTCCCGGAACAGGGCCACAGATACGCAGTATTTT.

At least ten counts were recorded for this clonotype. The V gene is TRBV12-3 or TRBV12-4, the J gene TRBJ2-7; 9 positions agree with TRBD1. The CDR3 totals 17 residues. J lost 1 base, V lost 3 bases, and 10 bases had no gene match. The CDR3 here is CASSLGMTGTGSYEQYF. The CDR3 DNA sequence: TGTGCCAGCAGTTTGGGGATGACGGGGACAGGGTCCTACGAGCAGTACTTC.

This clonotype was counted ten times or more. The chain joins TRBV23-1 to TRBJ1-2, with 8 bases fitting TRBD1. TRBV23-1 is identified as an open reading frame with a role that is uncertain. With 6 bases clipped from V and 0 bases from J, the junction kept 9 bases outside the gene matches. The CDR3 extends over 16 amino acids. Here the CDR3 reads CASRSGTGLSNYGYTF. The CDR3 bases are TGCGCCAGCAGAAGCGGGACAGGACTTTCTAACTATGGCTACACCTTC.

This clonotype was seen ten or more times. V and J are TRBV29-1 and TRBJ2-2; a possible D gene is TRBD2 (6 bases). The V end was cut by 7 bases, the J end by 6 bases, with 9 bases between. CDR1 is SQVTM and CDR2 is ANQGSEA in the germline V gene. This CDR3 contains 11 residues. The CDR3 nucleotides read TGCAGCGCGGGGAGGTCCGGGGAGCTGTTTTTT. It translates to CSAGRSGELFF.

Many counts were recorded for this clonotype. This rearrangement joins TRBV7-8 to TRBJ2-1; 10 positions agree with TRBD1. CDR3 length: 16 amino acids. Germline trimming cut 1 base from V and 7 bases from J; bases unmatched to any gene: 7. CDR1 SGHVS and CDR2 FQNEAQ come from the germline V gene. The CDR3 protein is CASSLGDRGLKNEQFF. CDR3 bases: TGTGCCAGCAGCTTAGGGGACAGGGGTTTGAAAAATGAGCAGTTCTTC.

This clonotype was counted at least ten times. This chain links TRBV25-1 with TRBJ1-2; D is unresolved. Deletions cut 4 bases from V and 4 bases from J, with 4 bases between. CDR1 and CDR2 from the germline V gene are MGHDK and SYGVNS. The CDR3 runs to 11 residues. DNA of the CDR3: TGTGCCAGCAGTGCCCTCTATGGCTACACCTTC. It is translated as CASSALYGYTF.

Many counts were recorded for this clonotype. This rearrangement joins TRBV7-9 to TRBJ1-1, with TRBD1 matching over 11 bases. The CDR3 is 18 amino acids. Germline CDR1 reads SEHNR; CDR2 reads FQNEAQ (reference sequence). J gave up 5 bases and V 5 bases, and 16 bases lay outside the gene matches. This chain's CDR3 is CASSPLYLGTGGRTEAFF. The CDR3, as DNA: TGTGCCAGCAGCCCATTATACCTCGGGACAGGGGGAAGGACTGAAGCTTTCTTT.

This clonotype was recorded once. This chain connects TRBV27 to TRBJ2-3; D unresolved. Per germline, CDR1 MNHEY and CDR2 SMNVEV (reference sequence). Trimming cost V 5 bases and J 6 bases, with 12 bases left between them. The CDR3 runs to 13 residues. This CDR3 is CASSPANSDTQYF. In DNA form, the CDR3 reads TGTGCCAGCAGTCCCGCTAACTCCGATACGCAGTATTTT.

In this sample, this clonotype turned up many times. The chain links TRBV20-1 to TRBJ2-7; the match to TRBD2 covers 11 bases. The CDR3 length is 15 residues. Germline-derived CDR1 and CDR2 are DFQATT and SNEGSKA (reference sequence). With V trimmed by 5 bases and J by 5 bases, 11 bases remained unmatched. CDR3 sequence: CSAASLAGVLHEQYF. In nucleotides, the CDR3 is TGCAGTGCTGCCTCACTAGCGGGAGTACTCCACGAGCAGTACTTC.

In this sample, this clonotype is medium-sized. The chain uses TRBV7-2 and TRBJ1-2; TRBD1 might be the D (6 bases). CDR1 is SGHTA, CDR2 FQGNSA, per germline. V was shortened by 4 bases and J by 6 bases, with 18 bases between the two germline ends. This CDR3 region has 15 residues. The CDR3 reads CASSSKQGFGDGYTF. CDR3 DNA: TGTGCCAGCAGCTCTAAACAGGGTTTTGGGGATGGCTACACCTTC.

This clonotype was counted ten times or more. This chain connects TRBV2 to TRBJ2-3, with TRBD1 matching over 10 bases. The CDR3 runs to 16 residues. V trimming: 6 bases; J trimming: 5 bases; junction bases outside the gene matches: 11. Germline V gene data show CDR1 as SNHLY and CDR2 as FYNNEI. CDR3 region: CASSPKTGGARDTQYF. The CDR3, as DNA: TGTGCCAGCAGCCCCAAGACAGGGGGCGCAAGAGATACGCAGTATTTT. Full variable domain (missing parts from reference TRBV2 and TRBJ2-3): EPEVTQTPSHQVTQMGQEVILRCVPISNHLYFYWYRQILGQKVEFLVSFYNNEISEKSEIFDDQFSVERPDGSNFTLKIRSTKLEDSAMYFCASSPKTGGARDTQYFGPGTRLTVL.

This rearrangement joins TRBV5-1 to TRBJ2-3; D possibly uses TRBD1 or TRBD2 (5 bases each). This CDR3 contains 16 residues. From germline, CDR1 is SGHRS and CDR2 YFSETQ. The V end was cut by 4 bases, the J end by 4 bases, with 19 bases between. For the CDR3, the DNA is TGCGCCAGCAGCAGAACGGGCCCCGGGGCGGCAGATACGCAGTATTTT. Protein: CASSRTGPGAADTQYF.

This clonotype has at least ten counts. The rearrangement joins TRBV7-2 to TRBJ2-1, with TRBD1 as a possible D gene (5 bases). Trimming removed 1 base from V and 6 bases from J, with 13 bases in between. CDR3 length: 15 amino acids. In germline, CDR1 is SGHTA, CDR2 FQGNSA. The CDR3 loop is CASSLDLRVSNEQFF. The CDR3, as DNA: TGTGCCAGCAGCTTAGACCTCAGGGTAAGCAATGAGCAGTTCTTC.

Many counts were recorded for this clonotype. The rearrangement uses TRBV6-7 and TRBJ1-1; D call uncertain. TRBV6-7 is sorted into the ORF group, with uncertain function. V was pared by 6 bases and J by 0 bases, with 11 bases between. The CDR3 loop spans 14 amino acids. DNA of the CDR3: TGTGCCAGCAGGGAGAGACCGGTGAACACTGAAGCTTTCTTT. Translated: CASRERPVNTEAFF.

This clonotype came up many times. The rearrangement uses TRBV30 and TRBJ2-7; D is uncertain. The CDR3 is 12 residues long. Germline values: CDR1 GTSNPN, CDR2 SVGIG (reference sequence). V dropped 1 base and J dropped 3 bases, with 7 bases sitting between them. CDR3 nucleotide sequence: TGTGCCTGGAGTGGGGGATACTACGAGCAGTACTTC. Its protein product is CAWSGGYYEQYF.

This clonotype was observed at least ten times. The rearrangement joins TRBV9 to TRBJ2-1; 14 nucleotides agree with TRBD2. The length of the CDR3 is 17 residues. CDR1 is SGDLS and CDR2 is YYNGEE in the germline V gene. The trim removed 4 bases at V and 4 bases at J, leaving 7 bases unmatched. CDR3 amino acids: CASSSRLAGGPYNEQFF. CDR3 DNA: TGTGCCAGCAGCTCTCGACTAGCGGGAGGGCCTTACAATGAGCAGTTCTTC.

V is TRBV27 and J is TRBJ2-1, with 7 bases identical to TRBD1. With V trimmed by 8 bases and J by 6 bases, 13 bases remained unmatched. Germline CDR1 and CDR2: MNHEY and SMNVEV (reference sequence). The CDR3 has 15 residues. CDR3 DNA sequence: TGTGCCAGCGGGTGGAAGGGGGCGAATTTCAATGAGCAGTTCTTC. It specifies CASGWKGANFNEQFF.

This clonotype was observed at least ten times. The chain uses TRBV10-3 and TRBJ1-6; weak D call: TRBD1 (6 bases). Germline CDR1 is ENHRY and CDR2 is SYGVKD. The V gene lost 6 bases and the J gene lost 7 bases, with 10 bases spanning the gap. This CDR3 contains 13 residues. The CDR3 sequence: CAISYGTNSPLHF. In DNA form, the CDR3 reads TGTGCCATCAGCTACGGGACAAATTCACCCCTCCACTTT.

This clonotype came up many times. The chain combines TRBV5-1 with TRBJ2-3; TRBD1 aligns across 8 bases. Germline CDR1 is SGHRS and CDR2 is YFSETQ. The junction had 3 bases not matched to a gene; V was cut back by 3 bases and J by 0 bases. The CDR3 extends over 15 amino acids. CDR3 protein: CASSSTGGSTDTQYF. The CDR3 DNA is TGCGCCAGCAGCTCCACAGGGGGTAGCACAGATACGCAGTATTTT.

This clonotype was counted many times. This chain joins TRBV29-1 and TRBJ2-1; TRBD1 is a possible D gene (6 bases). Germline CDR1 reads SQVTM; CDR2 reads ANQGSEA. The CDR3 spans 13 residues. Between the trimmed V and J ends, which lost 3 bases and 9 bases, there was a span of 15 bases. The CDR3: CSVDGTKFPEQFF. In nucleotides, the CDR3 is TGCAGCGTTGACGGGACAAAATTCCCTGAGCAGTTCTTC.

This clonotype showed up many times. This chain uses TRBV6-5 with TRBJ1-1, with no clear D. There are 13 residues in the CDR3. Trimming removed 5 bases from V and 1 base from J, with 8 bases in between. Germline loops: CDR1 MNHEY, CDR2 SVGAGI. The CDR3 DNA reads TGTGCCAGCAGTGACCGACAGAACACTGAAGCTTTCTTT. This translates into CASSDRQNTEAFF.

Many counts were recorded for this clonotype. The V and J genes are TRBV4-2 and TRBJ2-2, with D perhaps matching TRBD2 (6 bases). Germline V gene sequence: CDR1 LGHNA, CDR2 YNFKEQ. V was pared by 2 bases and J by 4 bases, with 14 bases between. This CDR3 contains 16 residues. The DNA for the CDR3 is TGTGCCAGCAGCCAATTTGGGGGGTCGAGCACCGGGGAGCTGTTTTTT. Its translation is CASSQFGGSSTGELFF.